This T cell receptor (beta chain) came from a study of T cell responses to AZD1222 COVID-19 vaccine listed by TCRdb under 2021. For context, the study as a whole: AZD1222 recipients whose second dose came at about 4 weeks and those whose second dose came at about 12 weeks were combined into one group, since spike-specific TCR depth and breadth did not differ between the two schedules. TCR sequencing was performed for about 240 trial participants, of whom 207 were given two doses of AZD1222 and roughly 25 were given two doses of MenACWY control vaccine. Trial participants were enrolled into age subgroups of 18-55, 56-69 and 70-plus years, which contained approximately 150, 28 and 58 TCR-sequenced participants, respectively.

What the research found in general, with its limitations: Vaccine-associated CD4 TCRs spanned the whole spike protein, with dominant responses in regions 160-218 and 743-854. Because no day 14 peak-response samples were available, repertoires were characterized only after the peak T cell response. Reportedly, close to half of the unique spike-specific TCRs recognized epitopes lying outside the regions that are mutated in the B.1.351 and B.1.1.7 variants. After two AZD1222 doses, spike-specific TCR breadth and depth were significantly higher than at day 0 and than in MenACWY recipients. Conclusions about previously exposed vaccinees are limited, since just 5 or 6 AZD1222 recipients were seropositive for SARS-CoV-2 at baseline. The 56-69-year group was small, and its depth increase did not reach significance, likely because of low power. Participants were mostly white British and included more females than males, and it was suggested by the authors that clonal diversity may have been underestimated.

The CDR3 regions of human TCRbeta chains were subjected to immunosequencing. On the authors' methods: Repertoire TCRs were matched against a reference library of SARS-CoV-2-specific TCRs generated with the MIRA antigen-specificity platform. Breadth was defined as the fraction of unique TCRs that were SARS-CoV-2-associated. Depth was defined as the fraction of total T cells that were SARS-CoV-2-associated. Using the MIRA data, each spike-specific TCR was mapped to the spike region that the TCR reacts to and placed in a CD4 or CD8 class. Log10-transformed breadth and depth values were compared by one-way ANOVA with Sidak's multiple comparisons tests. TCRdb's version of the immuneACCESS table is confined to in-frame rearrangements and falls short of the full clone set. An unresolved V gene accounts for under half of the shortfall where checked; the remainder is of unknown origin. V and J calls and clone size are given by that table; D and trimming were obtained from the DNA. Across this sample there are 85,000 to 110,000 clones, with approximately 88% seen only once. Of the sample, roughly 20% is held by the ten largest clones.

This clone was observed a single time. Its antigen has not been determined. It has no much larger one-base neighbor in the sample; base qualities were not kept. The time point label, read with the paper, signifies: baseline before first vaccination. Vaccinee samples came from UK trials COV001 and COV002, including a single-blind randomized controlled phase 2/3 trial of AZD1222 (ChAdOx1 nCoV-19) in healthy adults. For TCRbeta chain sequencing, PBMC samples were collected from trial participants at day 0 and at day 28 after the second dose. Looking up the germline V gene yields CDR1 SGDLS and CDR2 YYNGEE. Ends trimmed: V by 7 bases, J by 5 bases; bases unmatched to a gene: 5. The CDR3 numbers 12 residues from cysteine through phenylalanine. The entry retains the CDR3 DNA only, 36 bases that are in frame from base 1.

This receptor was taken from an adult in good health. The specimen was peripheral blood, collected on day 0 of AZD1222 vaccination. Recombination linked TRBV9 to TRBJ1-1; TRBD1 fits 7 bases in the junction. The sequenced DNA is TGTGCCAGCGGCACAGGGGTAACTGAAGCTTTCTTT. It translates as CASGTGVTEAFF.